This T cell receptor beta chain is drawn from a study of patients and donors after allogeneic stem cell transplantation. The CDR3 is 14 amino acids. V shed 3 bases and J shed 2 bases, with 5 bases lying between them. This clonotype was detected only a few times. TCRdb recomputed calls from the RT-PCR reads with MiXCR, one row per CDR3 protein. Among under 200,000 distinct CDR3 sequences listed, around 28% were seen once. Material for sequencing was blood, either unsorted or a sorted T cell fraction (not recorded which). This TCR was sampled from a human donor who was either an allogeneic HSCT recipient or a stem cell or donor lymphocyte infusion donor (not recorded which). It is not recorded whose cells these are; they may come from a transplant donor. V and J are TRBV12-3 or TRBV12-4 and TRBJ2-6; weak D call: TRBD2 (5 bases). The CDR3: CASSFGAGANVLTF. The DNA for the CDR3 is TGTGCCAGCAGTTTCGGGGCTGGGGCCAACGTCCTGACTTTC.